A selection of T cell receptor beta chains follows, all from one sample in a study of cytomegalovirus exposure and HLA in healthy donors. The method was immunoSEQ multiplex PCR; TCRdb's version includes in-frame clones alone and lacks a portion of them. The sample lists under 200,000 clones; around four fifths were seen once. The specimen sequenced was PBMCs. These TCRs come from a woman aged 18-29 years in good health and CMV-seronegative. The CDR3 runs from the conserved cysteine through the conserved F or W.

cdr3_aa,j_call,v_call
CASSATSSRFTDTQYF,TRBJ2-3,TRBV5-6
CASSGQGRNRSPTSGANVLTF,TRBJ2-6,TRBV2
CASSYGGAENIQYF,TRBJ2-4,TRBV6-5
CASSPSPDRGTGELFF,TRBJ2-2,TRBV13
CASSHEASWYEQYF,TRBJ2-7,TRBV4-1
CASGGSPTDRNIQYF,TRBJ2-4,TRBV27
CASSLLWGQGNQPQHF,TRBJ1-5,TRBV5-5
CASSLGTALMGPQHF,TRBJ1-5,TRBV7-9
CASRIDRGPQHF,TRBJ1-5,TRBV2
CASSSGTQYF,TRBJ2-5,TRBV6-6
CASSYRGQEGSQFF,TRBJ2-1,TRBV6-5
CSGKRLATDTQYF,TRBJ2-3,TRBV29-1
CASSLDGGAMGNSPLHF,TRBJ1-6,TRBV7-9
CASTQGWGETQYF,TRBJ2-5,TRBV6-5
CASSKAQPGQWSYNEQFF,TRBJ2-1,TRBV21-1
CAWDRGPGANVLTF,TRBJ2-6,TRBV30
CASSIGEGEGTDTQYF,TRBJ2-3,TRBV19
CASSASGTPYEQYF,TRBJ2-7,TRBV27
CASSDTDIYGYTF,TRBJ1-2,TRBV14
CASSQRFTWTAGRESYEQYF,TRBJ2-7,TRBV14
CASSLSTGTGVRVGYGYTF,TRBJ1-2,TRBV7-6
CASSLVGGQGYTF,TRBJ1-2,TRBV7-8
CASRTGDEQYF,TRBJ2-7,TRBV6-5
CASSLVSGQGAPIRKAFF,TRBJ1-1,TRBV11-2
CASSSQFSYEQYF,TRBJ2-7,TRBV27
CASSLAAGTDTDTQYF,TRBJ2-3,TRBV5-1
CASSSGTELYSEQFF,TRBJ2-1,TRBV5-1
CASRLYDEQFF,TRBJ2-1,TRBV28
CASSLDSSNQPQHF,TRBJ1-5,TRBV7-2
CASSSTGFGETQYF,TRBJ2-5,TRBV7-6
CASRVPAGEKLFF,TRBJ1-4,TRBV19
CASSKINRDRGSYNEQFF,TRBJ2-1,TRBV5-1
CASSISSGRASGYEQYF,TRBJ2-7,TRBV19
CASSVSQGNEQYF,TRBJ2-7,TRBV2
CASSSRTSGIEQFF,TRBJ2-1,TRBV28
CATSRENIDEQYF,TRBJ2-7,TRBV15
CASSYSNGRYNEQFF,TRBJ2-1,TRBV6-5
CASSPVDRGHEKLFF,TRBJ1-4,TRBV2
CASRGQGSTGELFF,TRBJ2-2,TRBV5-1
CASSLDFYEQYF,TRBJ2-7,TRBV7-9
CASSSGESLSTEAFF,TRBJ1-1,TRBV6-6
CASSDHERMVYEQYF,TRBJ2-7,TRBV6-4
CASTLSGLQETQYF,TRBJ2-5,TRBV2
CACTEREGLPDTQYF,TRBJ2-3,TRBV30
CARSLTGVVNEKLFF,TRBJ1-4,TRBV5-3
CASSPPSDRAGEQYF,TRBJ2-7,TRBV18
CASSVQGSNTEAFF,TRBJ1-1,TRBV5-1
CASSLGSGSYEQYF,TRBJ2-7,TRBV5-1
CASDPLPGQGAGDTQYF,TRBJ2-3,TRBV7-9
CASSPRDRVREQYF,TRBJ2-7,TRBV18
CASSAISGTGYIGNEQFF,TRBJ2-1,TRBV9
CASSDGTGAYNEQFF,TRBJ2-1,TRBV6-4
CATTAAGGNQPQHF,TRBJ1-5,TRBV15
CASRRDRAGYTF,TRBJ1-2,TRBV19
CASSSFTDTQYF,TRBJ2-3,TRBV5-1
CASSHKERSSYNEQFF,TRBJ2-1,TRBV4-1
CASSRWGGGDTEAFF,TRBJ1-1,TRBV7-6